This TCR beta chain was obtained from a study of OX40 agonist ivuxolimab in advanced cancers. Whole-study results and caveats: Compared with CD4+, CD8+ T cells on average had more expanded clones. Those patients achieving a partial response at 0.1-3.0 mg/kg showed among the lowest clonal expansion. At doses 0.1 to 3.0 mg/kg, CD4+ and CD8+ clones expanded.

Produced via immunoSEQ multiplex PCR; TCRdb's table is partial and in-frame only. The data hold 80,000 to 85,000 clones, with around 80% observed a single time. Germline CDR1 MDHEN, CDR2 SYDVKM. V gave up 5 bases and J gave up 3 bases, with 13 bases separating them. The CDR3 runs to 15 residues. This clone was found once. Its antigen is unidentified. This specimen was CD4+ or CD8+ T cells sorted from blood, taken in a trial of the OX40 agonist ivuxolimab. The receptor was isolated from an adult with an advanced solid tumor such as melanoma, head and neck, liver or kidney cancer. The chain has TRBV28 and TRBJ2-2; D is unresolved. The chain's CDR3 is CASSPLKGYTGELFF. The CDR3 bases are TGTGCCAGCAGTCCCTTGAAGGGATACACCGGGGAGCTGTTTTTT.